This TCR beta chain stems from a study of shared clonotypes between healthy human individuals. General study points: What naive subsets generally showed was a larger estimated richness than memory subsets showed.

From germline, CDR1 is SGHRS and CDR2 YFSETQ. Between the trimmed V and J ends, which lost 1 base and 6 bases, there was a span of 10 bases. This CDR3 region has 14 residues. Sequencing used immunoSEQ multiplex PCR; TCRdb keeps in-frame clones, though not all of them. The data hold 950,000 to 1,300,000 clones, with about 75% observed a single time. To note about this clone: Its antigen is as yet unknown.

V gene TRBV5-1 combines with J gene TRBJ2-2; D is uncertain. The sequenced sample was memory CD4+ T cells sorted from blood. Stated subset: CD45RA-negative fraction. The TCR sequence derives from a man between 18 and 29 years old in good health. The CDR3 DNA follows: TGCGCCAGCAGCTTGTGGTCCTCGTCCGGGGAGCTGTTTTTT. It encodes CASSLWSSSGELFF.